This entry concerns a single TCR beta chain. Its target antigen remains unknown. One base away there is no much larger clone; base qualities are not given. The donors were healthy, HIV-negative adults with no recently reported acute infections or vaccinations. Every donor was a Caucasian adult living in Nashville, Tennessee, USA. CD4+ T cells were enriched by magnetic negative selection; naive cells were then positively selected on CD45RA, and the negative fraction formed the memory subset. Blood was obtained by leukapheresis, after which PBMCs were separated by Ficoll-Histopaque density gradient centrifugation and cryopreserved in liquid nitrogen vapor phase. Purity and quantity of every magnetically sorted T cell population were checked by analytical flow cytometry. Each sorted fraction had its genomic DNA isolated and then quantified by UV absorbance on a Nanodrop 2000c. TCR CDR3 regions were amplified from genomic DNA by multiplex PCR using the deep immunoSEQ assay. Genomic DNA extracted from each cell subset was distributed evenly over all wells of several immunoSEQ 96-well plates, and each plate served as one replicate. For sorted subsets, around 0.2 ug genomic DNA, equal to 30,000 to 35,000 T cell genomes, was loaded into each replicate PCR. Purified libraries were measured with a Qubit 3.0 fluorometer, size-checked on a Bioanalyzer 2100, and measured again with the KAPA Library Quantification kit. Every immunoSEQ 96-well plate was sequenced on a dedicated single-read 150-cycle Illumina NextSeq 550 flow cell. The published analysis was carried out like this. Because only junctional sequences without quality scores were contained in the immunoSEQ output, filtering matching that applied to full-length reads could not be performed. Sequences were annotated with PyIR, a Python wrapper for IgBLAST v1.9, and V/J genes and CDR3 were assigned using IMGT germline references. Reads were filtered out if the reads had weak V/J assignments (E-value above 1e-6), no CDR3, stop codons, out-of-frame junctions, or ambiguous translated residues. A V3J clonotype was defined by an identical inferred V gene, J gene, and CDR3 amino acid sequence. The percentage overlap between two repertoires was calculated by dividing the number of shared unique clonotypes by the size of the smaller repertoire. Three approaches were used to assess repertoire richness: RTK rarefaction, the Chao1 estimator, and Recon v2.1 estimates of unobserved clonotypes. Generation probabilities were computed with OLGA for all TCRbeta clonotypes obtained by the gDNA method from a handful of donors. TCRdb took over this immuneACCESS table, retaining in-frame rearrangements with V and J assigned. Such tables are incomplete; in checked studies, under half of the missing clones stem from an unresolved V gene, and the remainder is unexplained. D and trimming come from the DNA, and the V and J calls and clone size come from that table. The table for this sample lists over 2 million clones; over 85% of them were counted only once. 0.1% to 0.15% of the sample is taken by the ten largest.

This sample was taken from a study of shared clonotypes between healthy human individuals (dated by TCRdb to 2018 to 2021). The study in broad terms: The cohort included three men and a couple of women between 18 and 49 years of age. Per donor, leukapheresis produced somewhere between about 0.94 and 9 billion PBMCs. To increase sequencing depth and limit assay-specific biases, TCR repertoire library preparation and sequencing were carried out by different laboratories using diverse techniques. For each donor, three plates each were used for CD4 naive and CD4 memory, two plates were used for CD8 naive, and one plate was used for CD8 memory. To estimate repertoire size and how much clonotype sharing occurs between individuals, the study deeply sequenced the blood TCR repertoires of five healthy adults. The paper as a whole reports these results and caveats: Sampling was restricted to blood, and TCR repertoires in tissue are likely to differ from TCR repertoires in blood. The small number of donors limited the genetic and exposure-history diversity represented. Based on pairwise subsampling, the degree of clonotype sharing among donors was expected to be affected by sequencing depth. Clonotypes shared by all four sorted-subset donors showed higher generation probabilities than non-shared clonotypes. Estimated clonotype richness was generally larger for naive than for memory subsets. Even with the large sequencing depth, rarefaction of the sorted-subset datasets indicated that sequencing was incomplete. When four donors were compared, the shared fraction of clonotypes was around 5% for naive CD4, around 3.6% for naive CD8, 2% to 2.5% for memory CD4, and 0.4% for memory CD8.

The sequence came from a young man in good health. Sequences were obtained from naive CD4+ T cells sorted from blood. The label giving this sample's cell subset or site can be read as: CD45RA+ positively selected.

DNA sequence: TGTGCCAGCAGTTACTTGGGACAGGGGTCCTACGAGCAGTACTTC. Its translation is CASSYLGQGSYEQYF. Here the chain combines TRBV6-6 and TRBJ2-7; TRBD1 aligns with 10 central bases. From cysteine to phenylalanine, the CDR3 is 15 amino acids long. Only the CDR3 DNA stays, 45 bases, in frame from base 1. From V the trimming removes 1 base and from J it removes 1 base, while the gene matches leave 1 base of the junction unaccounted for. From the germline V gene (reference sequence), CDR1 is MNHNY and CDR2 is SVGAGI.